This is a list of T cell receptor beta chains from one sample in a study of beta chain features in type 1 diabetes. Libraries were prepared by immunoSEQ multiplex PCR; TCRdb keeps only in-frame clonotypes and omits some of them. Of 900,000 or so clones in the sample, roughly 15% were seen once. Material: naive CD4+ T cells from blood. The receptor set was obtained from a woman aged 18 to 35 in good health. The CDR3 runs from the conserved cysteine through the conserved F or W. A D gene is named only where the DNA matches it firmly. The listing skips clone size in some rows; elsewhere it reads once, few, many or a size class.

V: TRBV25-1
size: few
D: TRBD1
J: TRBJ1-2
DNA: TGTGCCAGCAGTGGAGGGGGCCCTACTAACTATGGCTACACCTTC
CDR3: CASSGGGPTNYGYTF

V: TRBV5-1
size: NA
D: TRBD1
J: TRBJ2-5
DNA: TGCGCCAGCAGCATGGACAGGAGGGAGACCCAGTACTTC
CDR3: CASSMDRRETQYF

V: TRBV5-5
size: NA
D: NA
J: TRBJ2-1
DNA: TGTGCCAGCAGCGGGACCCGGGCCCGTTGGAATGAGCAGTTCTTC
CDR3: CASSGTRARWNEQFF

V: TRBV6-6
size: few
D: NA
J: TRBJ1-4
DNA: TGTGCCAGCAGTCTGGGAGCAACTAATGAAAAACTGTTTTTT
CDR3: CASSLGATNEKLFF

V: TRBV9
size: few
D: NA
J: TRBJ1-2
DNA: TGTGCCAGCAGCGCTAATTTTGGAGGGCGGGATGGCTACACCTTC
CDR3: CASSANFGGRDGYTF

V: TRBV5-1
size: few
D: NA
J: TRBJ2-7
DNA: TGCGCCAGCAGCTTGGACCAGGGTACTTACTACGAGCAGTACTTC
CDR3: CASSLDQGTYYEQYF

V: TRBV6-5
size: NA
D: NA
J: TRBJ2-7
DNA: TGTGCCAGCAGCCGGGACCGTTTAGGCCGGCAGTACTTC
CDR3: CASSRDRLGRQYF

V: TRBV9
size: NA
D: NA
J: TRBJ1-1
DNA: TGTGCCAGCAGCGTAGGGCAGATGAACACTGAAGCTTTCTTT
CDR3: CASSVGQMNTEAFF

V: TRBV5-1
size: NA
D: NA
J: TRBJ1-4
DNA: TGCGCCAGCAGCTTGGGTTATCGAGGGTTGAATGAAAAACTGTTTTTT
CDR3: CASSLGYRGLNEKLFF

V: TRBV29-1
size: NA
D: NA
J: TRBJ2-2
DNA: TGCAGCGTTGAGTCCCAGAACACCGGGGAGCTGTTTTTT
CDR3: CSVESQNTGELFF

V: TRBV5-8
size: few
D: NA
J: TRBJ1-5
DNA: TGTGCCAGCAGCTTGTCAGGGATCCCCAATCAGCCCCAGCATTTT
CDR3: CASSLSGIPNQPQHF

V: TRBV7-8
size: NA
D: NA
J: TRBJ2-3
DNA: TGTGCCAGCAGCTTCCGCCCGGGGTCGAACACAGATACGCAGTATTTT
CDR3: CASSFRPGSNTDTQYF

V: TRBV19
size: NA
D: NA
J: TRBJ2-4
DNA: TGTGCCAGTAGTCCCTCGGGACTCCTAACCTCCCTAGCCAAAAACATTCAGTACTTC
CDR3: CASSPSGLLTSLAKNIQYF

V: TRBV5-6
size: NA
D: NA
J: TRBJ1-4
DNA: TGTGCCAGCAGCTTGGCCGGGCAGGGTGGTGAAAAACTGTTTTTT
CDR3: CASSLAGQGGEKLFF

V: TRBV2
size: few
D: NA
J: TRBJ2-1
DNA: TGTGCCAGCAGCCCCGGAGTGGATGAGCAGTTCTTC
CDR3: CASSPGVDEQFF

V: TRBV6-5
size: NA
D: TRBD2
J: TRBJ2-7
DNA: TGTGCCAGCAGTAGCGGGAGTTCTGCCTACGAGCAGTACTTC
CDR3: CASSSGSSAYEQYF

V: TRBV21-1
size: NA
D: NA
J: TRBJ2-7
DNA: TGTGCCAGCAAGGATAGCGGGAACGAGCAGTACTTC
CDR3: CASKDSGNEQYF

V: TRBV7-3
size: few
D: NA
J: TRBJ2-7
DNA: TGTGCCAGCAGCCCGGTTTCCTACGAGCAGTACTTC
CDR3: CASSPVSYEQYF

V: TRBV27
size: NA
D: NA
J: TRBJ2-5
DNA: TGTGCCAGCAGTTTGAGCGGGTGGGGGACCCAGTACTTC
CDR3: CASSLSGWGTQYF

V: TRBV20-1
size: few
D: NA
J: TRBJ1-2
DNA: TGCAGTGCTATGCCTAGCTATGGCTACACCTTC
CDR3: CSAMPSYGYTF

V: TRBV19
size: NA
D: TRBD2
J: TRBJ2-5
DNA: TGTGCCAGTACGCCGGGACTAGCGGGAGATATCGAGACCCAGTACTTC
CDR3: CASTPGLAGDIETQYF

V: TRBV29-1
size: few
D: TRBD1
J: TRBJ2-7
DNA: TGCAGCGTGGAAACCGGGACAGGGCGCAAGCAGTACTTC
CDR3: CSVETGTGRKQYF

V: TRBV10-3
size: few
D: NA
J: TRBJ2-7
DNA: TGTGCCATCAGTGGGGCCGGTACTAGCTCCTACGAGCAGTACTTC
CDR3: CAISGAGTSSYEQYF

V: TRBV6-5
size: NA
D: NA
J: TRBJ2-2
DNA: TGTGCCAGCAGCCCCGTCTGGGGCCCGGGCGGGGAGCTGTTTTTT
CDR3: CASSPVWGPGGELFF

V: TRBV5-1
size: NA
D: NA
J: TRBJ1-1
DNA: TGCGCCAGCAGCGATGGGCCCCTACGAACTGAAGCTTTCTTT
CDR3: CASSDGPLRTEAFF

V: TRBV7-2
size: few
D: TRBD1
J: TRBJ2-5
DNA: TGTGCCAGCAGCCGGACAGGGGAAGAGACCCAGTACTTC
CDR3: CASSRTGEETQYF

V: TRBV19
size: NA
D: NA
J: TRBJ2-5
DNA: TGTGCCAGTAGTATCTCCCTGCAAGAGACCCAGTACTTC
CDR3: CASSISLQETQYF

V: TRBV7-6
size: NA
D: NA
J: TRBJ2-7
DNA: TGTGCCAGCAGCTTAGCCCAAGGTCGCTACGAGCAGTACTTC
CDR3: CASSLAQGRYEQYF

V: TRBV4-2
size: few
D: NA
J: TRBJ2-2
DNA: TGTGCCAGCAGCCAAGGATCAGGAATCGGGGAGCTGTTTTTT
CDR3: CASSQGSGIGELFF

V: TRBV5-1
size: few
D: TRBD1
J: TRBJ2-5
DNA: TGCGCCAGCAGCGGCGTGGGACAGGGGGCACAGACCCAGTACTTC
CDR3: CASSGVGQGAQTQYF

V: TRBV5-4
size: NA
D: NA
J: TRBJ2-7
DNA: TGTGCCAGCAGCGCCGGGAGAGCAATCTCCTACGAGCAGTACTTC
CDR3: CASSAGRAISYEQYF

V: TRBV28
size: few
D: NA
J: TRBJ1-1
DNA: TGTGCCAGCAGACGCCTGGACCGTTACACTGAAGCTTTCTTT
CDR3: CASRRLDRYTEAFF

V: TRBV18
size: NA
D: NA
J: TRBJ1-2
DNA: NA
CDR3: CASSPLSGQGDGYTF